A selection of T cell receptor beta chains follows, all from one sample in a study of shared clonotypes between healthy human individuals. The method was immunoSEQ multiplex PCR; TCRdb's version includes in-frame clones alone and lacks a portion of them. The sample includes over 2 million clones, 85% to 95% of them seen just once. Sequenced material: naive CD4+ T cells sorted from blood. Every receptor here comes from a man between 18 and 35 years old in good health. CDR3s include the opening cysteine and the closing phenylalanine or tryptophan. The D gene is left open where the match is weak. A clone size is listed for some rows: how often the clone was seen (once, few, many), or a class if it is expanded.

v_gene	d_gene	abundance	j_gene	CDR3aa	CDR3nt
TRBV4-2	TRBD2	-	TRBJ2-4	CASSQSRREVGNIQYF	TGTGCCAGCAGCCAATCAAGGCGGGAGGTCGGAAACATTCAGTACTTC
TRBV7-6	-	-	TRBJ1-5	CASSLADQPQHF	TGTGCCAGCAGCTTAGCTGATCAGCCCCAGCATTTT
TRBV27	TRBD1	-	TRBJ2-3	CASSPWDSFSTDTQYF	TGTGCCAGCAGTCCCTGGGACAGTTTTAGCACAGATACGCAGTATTTT
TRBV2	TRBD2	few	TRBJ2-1	CASSERSGRSQSVYNEQFF	TGTGCCAGCAGTGAACGAAGCGGGAGGTCCCAATCCGTATACAATGAGCAGTTCTTC
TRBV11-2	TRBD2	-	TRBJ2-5	CASSTGTRGEYQETQYF	TGTGCCAGCAGCACCGGGACTAGAGGGGAGTACCAAGAGACCCAGTACTTC
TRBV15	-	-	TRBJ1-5	CATSRVGQPQHF	TGTGCCACCAGCAGAGTAGGACAGCCCCAGCATTTT
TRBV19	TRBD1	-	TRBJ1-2	CASSIAHRDRVYGYTF	TGTGCCAGTAGTATAGCTCATCGGGACAGGGTATACGGCTACACCTTC
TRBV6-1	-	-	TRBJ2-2	CASSNTGTGELFF	TGTGCCAGCAGTAACACAGGTACCGGGGAGCTGTTTTTT
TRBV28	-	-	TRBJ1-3	CASSRAGPSSGNTIYF	TGTGCCAGCAGTCGGGCAGGGCCTTCCTCTGGAAACACCATATATTTT
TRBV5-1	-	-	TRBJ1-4	CASSLGGVYGEKLFF	TGCGCCAGCAGCTTGGGTGGGGTATATGGTGAAAAACTGTTTTTT
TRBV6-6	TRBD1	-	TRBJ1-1	CASSYTGTGRNTEAFF	TGTGCCAGCAGTTACACCGGGACAGGGAGGAACACTGAAGCTTTCTTT
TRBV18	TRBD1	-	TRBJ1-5	CASSSDRAVQPQHF	TGTGCCAGCTCTTCGGACAGGGCGGTTCAGCCCCAGCATTTT
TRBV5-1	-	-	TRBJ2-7	CASSLAGQVTEQYF	TGCGCCAGCAGCTTGGCCGGGCAGGTTACCGAGCAGTACTTC
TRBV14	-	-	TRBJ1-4	CASSQALAGNEKLFF	TGTGCCAGCAGCCAAGCATTAGCGGGGAATGAAAAACTGTTTTTT
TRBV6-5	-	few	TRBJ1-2	CASQKAGGYGYTF	TGTGCCAGCCAGAAGGCGGGGGGTTATGGCTACACCTTC
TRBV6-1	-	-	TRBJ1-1	CASGVGDYVKAEAFF	TGTGCCAGCGGAGTGGGAGATTATGTAAAGGCTGAAGCTTTCTTT
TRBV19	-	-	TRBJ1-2	CASKITGTNYGYTF	TGTGCCAGTAAGATAACAGGCACTAACTATGGCTACACCTTC
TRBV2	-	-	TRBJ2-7	CASSGQGNLYEQYF	TGTGCCAGCAGTGGTCAAGGGAATCTCTACGAGCAGTACTTC
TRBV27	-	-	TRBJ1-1	CASSLSEGGYTEAFF	TGTGCCAGCAGTTTATCGGAGGGGGGTTACACTGAAGCTTTCTTT
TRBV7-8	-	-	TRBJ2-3	CASSFSGPTDTQYF	TGTGCCAGCAGCTTTAGCGGACCCACAGATACGCAGTATTTT
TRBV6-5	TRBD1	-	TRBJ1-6	CASKGQASVPLHF	TGTGCCAGCAAGGGACAGGCATCAGTTCCCCTCCACTTT
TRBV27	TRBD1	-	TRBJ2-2	CASSPWTGRVELFF	TGTGCCAGCAGTCCCTGGACAGGGCGAGTGGAGCTGTTTTTT
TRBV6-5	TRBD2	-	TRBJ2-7	CASSPGTSVEQYF	TGTGCCAGCAGTCCCGGGACTAGCGTCGAGCAGTACTTC
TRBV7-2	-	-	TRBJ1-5	CASSLEGGQPQHF	TGTGCCAGCAGCTTAGAGGGAGGTCAGCCCCAGCATTTT
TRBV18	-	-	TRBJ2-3	CASSPTAGLSTDTQYF	TGTGCCAGCTCACCAACGGCAGGGCTTAGCACAGATACGCAGTATTTT
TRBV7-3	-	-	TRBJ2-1	CASSLTGGYNEQFF	TGTGCCAGCAGCTTAACGGGGGGCTACAATGAGCAGTTCTTC
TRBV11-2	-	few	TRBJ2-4	CASSLDLDIQYF	TGTGCCAGCAGCTTAGATCTGGACATTCAGTACTTC